One and the same sample provided the 29 T cell receptor beta chains below, sequenced in a study of T-cell memory formation after mild COVID-19 (dated by TCRdb to the early 2020s). Libraries were constructed by 5' RACE. Reads for this sample came from an Illumina NovaSeq 6000. TCRdb itself trimmed the public reads at Q25 with fastp, ran MiXCR and retained productive beta chains. Rows with a matching CDR3 protein are joined into one entry that keeps the most common DNA and genes. This sample comprises a few hundred thousand distinct CDR3 sequences, more than 13% of them detected only once. Jointly, the top ten make up under 25% of the sample. Sequenced input: PBMCs or a T cell subset sorted from them (not recorded which). Receptors were obtained from a man younger than 35 who had mild COVID-19 (a few samples of this study predate the infection). The sample titles of this study are shuffled in the database, so cell type and time point are left out; the donor was told from shared clones.

This clonotype was picked up a small number of times. This chain uses TRBV2 with TRBJ2-7; D unresolved. Germline CDR1 and CDR2: SNHLY and FYNNEI. V was clipped by 4 bases and J by 6 bases, with 10 bases between them. The CDR3 is 12 amino acids. CDR3: CASSVALGEQYV. CDR3 coding DNA: TGTGCCAGCAGTGTGGCACTCGGCGAGCAGTACGTC.

This clonotype was seen ten or more times. The J gene is TRBJ2-5, the V gene TRBV5-1, with 7 bases that match TRBD2. The CDR3 sequence is 14 residues long. Trimming at V came to 1 base and at J to 3 bases, leaving 3 bases not matched to a gene. Per the germline V gene, CDR1 is SGHRS and CDR2 is YFSETQ. Here the CDR3 reads CASSLTLAEETQYF. The CDR3 DNA reads as TGCGCCAGCAGCTTGACCCTAGCGGAAGAGACCCAGTACTTC.

Only a few counts were recorded for this clonotype. This sequence joins TRBV4-3 and TRBJ2-4; 8 nucleotides match TRBD1. The V and J ends lost 3 bases and 9 bases, in that order; junction bases with no gene match: 13. This CDR3 is built from 16 residues. The V gene's germline CDR1 is LGHNA and CDR2 YSLEER. The CDR3 DNA follows: TGCGCCAGCAGCCAGAACGCGGACAGGGCATTGAGCATTCAGTACTTC. This gives the protein CASSQNADRALSIQYF.

The J gene is TRBJ1-1, the V gene TRBV30; D is unclear. The germline V gene has CDR1 GTSNPN and CDR2 SVGIG (reference sequence). V was cut by 1 base and J by 2 bases, with 8 bases left in between. This CDR3 is built from 13 residues. CDR3 in amino acids: CAWSGPANTEAFF. As DNA, the CDR3 is TGTGCCTGGAGTGGGCCGGCCAACACTGAAGCTTTCTTT. The whole variable domain, filled in from reference TRBV30 and TRBJ1-1, reads SQTIHQWPATLVQPVGSPLSLECTVEGTSNPNLYWYRQAAGRGLQLLFYSVGIGQISSEVPQNLSASRPQDRQFILSSKKLLLSDSGFYLCAWSGPANTEAFFGQGTRLTVV.

V is TRBV7-2 and J is TRBJ1-2; TRBD1 agrees at 9 bases. Trimming removed 3 bases from V and 6 bases from J; junction bases left unmatched: 8. Germline CDR1 is SGHTA and CDR2 is FQGNSA. The CDR3 length is 15 residues. The CDR3 is CASSFPQGARHGYTF. Written as DNA, the CDR3 is TGTGCCAGCAGCTTCCCACAGGGGGCGCGACATGGCTACACCTTC.

The J gene is TRBJ1-1, the V gene TRBV2; D gene uncertain. Between the trimmed V and J ends, which lost 3 bases and 11 bases, there was a span of 13 bases. CDR3 size: 12 residues. Per the germline V gene, CDR1 is SNHLY and CDR2 is FYNNEI. DNA for the CDR3: TGTGCCAGCAGTGAGGACGCGCCCGTGGCTTTCTTT. Protein: CASSEDAPVAFF.

V and J are TRBV6-5 and TRBJ1-2; D unresolved. The CDR3 sequence is 14 residues long. Per germline, CDR1 MNHEY and CDR2 SVGAGI. Trimming took off 0 bases at V and 8 bases at J, with 13 bases between the two ends. The CDR3 spells CASSYSAGPEGYTF. CDR3 nucleotide sequence: TGTGCCAGCAGTTACTCGGCGGGCCCAGAAGGCTACACCTTC.

This rearrangement joins TRBV15 to TRBJ1-5; no reliable D call. Trimming removed 0 bases at V and 0 bases at J, with 9 bases between. Germline values: CDR1 LNHNV, CDR2 YYDKDF (reference sequence). The length of the CDR3 is 16 residues. The DNA for the CDR3 is TGTGCCACCAGCAGAGATCGAGCCTATAGCAATCAGCCCCAGCATTTT. It specifies CATSRDRAYSNQPQHF.

The chain combines TRBV4-1 with TRBJ2-5; the match to TRBD2 covers 10 bases. V was clipped by 0 bases and J by 5 bases; unmatched bases: 3. The CDR3 has 15 residues. Germline lookup yields CDR1 MGHRA and CDR2 YSYEKL. CDR3 loop: CASSQDRGLAETQYF. The CDR3 coding sequence is TGCGCCAGCAGCCAAGACCGGGGACTAGCGGAGACCCAGTACTTC.

This clonotype was picked up many times. V gene TRBV6-6 combines with J gene TRBJ2-1; TRBD2 matches 12 bases. Germline loops: CDR1 MNHNY, CDR2 SVGAGI (reference sequence). There are 15 residues in the CDR3. The junction had 1 base not matched to a gene; V was cut back by 5 bases and J by 2 bases. The CDR3 DNA reads as TGTGCCAGCAGTCCTAGCGGGGGGGCCTACAATGAGCAGTTCTTC. The encoded protein is CASSPSGGAYNEQFF.

This rearrangement joins TRBV5-6 to TRBJ1-2, with a weak D call TRBD1 (5 bases). Germline CDR1 SGHDT, CDR2 YYEEEE. V was trimmed by 4 bases and J by 4 bases, leaving 17 bases between them. The CDR3 sequence is 15 residues long. The CDR3, as DNA: TGTGCCAGCAGCCCTCGCCCTGGGACTGCCTATGGCTACACCTTC. Amino acids: CASSPRPGTAYGYTF.

The chain uses TRBV7-9 and TRBJ2-2, with a weak D call TRBD2 (5 bases). The V and J ends lost 3 bases and 9 bases respectively, with 14 bases between them. This CDR3 has 14 amino acids. Germline CDR1 reads SEHNR; CDR2 reads FQNEAQ (reference sequence). The CDR3 DNA sequence: TGTGCCAGCAGCTTGGGAGATTTTGAGTGGGAGCTGTTTTTT. Amino acids: CASSLGDFEWELFF.

This clonotype turned up a few times. The chain has TRBV7-9 and TRBJ2-3, with 11 bases lining up with TRBD2. The germline CDR1 and CDR2 sequences are SEHNR and FQNEAQ (reference sequence). V gave up 2 bases and J gave up 2 bases; unmatched junction bases: 6. This CDR3 is 17 amino acids long. The chain's CDR3 is CASSLLPSGGSTDTQYF. The CDR3 DNA is TGTGCCAGCAGCTTACTGCCTAGCGGGGGGTCCACAGATACGCAGTATTTT.

The chain combines TRBV7-2 with TRBJ2-1; maybe TRBD2 (5 bases). Germline loops: CDR1 SGHTA, CDR2 FQGNSA. V shed 1 base and J shed 5 bases, with 6 bases lying between them. The CDR3 sequence is 13 residues long. The CDR3 DNA reads TGTGCCAGCAGCTTAGGGGAGCACAATGAGCAGTTCTTC. Protein: CASSLGEHNEQFF.

CDR3 in DNA: TGTGCCATCAGTTCCCGGGACAGCTATGGCTACACCTTC. Its protein is CAISSRDSYGYTF. The chain employs TRBV10-3 and TRBJ1-2; 7 nucleotides match TRBD1. Germline CDR1 reads ENHRY; CDR2 reads SYGVKD. The CDR3 contains 13 residues. Germline trimming cut 5 bases from V and 4 bases from J; bases unmatched to any gene: 4.

This clonotype was detected only a few times. V is TRBV4-1 and J is TRBJ2-7; the D gene is possibly TRBD2 (5 bases). Trimming pared 5 bases from V and 6 bases from J, leaving 17 bases between. The CDR3 covers 14 residues. The germline V gene encodes CDR1 MGHRA and CDR2 YSYEKL. In DNA form, the CDR3 reads TGCGCCAGCAGCATCCGGGATCCCGGGCGCGAGCAGTACTTC. Its translation is CASSIRDPGREQYF.

This clonotype was found a few times. The chain joins TRBV30 to TRBJ1-2, with a weak D call TRBD1 (5 bases). The CDR3 consists of 13 residues. V shed 2 bases and J shed 8 bases, with 15 bases lying between them. Germline V gene data show CDR1 as GTSNPN and CDR2 as SVGIG (reference sequence). This CDR3 reads CAWSPGRDTGYTF. The CDR3 nucleotides are TGTGCCTGGAGTCCGGGGCGCGATACAGGCTACACCTTC.

The genes are TRBV6-4 and TRBJ2-3; D perhaps matches TRBD1 (7 bases). Trimming took off 3 bases at V and 4 bases at J, with 11 bases between the two ends. The CDR3 runs 14 residues. The V gene's germline CDR1 is MRHNA and CDR2 SNTAGT. In nucleotides, the CDR3 is TGTGCCAGCAGTGAAGCCAGGGGGGCAGATACGCAGTATTTT. Its translation: CASSEARGADTQYF.

Only a few counts were recorded for this clonotype. J is TRBJ1-2 and V is TRBV2; TRBD1 might be the D (5 bases). The V gene lost 4 bases and the J gene lost 7 bases, with 16 bases spanning the gap. CDR1 is SNHLY, CDR2 FYNNEI, per germline. The CDR3 has 14 residues. The CDR3: CASSVRGRGGGYTF. CDR3 coding DNA: TGTGCCAGCAGTGTACGTGGGAGGGGAGGTGGCTACACCTTC. Together with reference TRBV2 and TRBJ1-2, the CDR3 gives the full variable domain: EPEVTQTPSHQVTQMGQEVILRCVPISNHLYFYWYRQILGQKVEFLVSFYNNEISEKSEIFDDQFSVERPDGSNFTLKIRSTKLEDSAMYFCASSVRGRGGGYTFGSGTRLTVV.

This clonotype was picked up a small number of times. The V gene is TRBV12-3 or TRBV12-4, the J gene TRBJ1-2; unclear D gene. The CDR3 loop spans 16 amino acids. The V gene lost 5 bases and the J gene lost 6 bases, with 22 bases spanning the gap. CDR3 amino acids: CASSPTGFGETNGYTF. CDR3 bases: TGTGCCAGCAGTCCAACCGGATTCGGGGAAACAAATGGCTACACCTTC.

J is TRBJ1-1 and V is TRBV7-9; D is perhaps TRBD1 (5 bases). Per germline, CDR1 SEHNR and CDR2 FQNEAQ (reference sequence). The CDR3 is 12 amino acids. Deletions cut 5 bases from V and 8 bases from J, with 12 bases between. The CDR3 is CASSPETVEAFF. CDR3 DNA sequence: TGTGCCAGCAGCCCCGAGACAGTCGAAGCTTTCTTT.

J is TRBJ1-1 and V is TRBV20-1; TRBD1 aligns across 7 bases. CDR3 size: 13 residues. V trimming: 2 bases; J trimming: 6 bases; junction bases outside the gene matches: 6. In germline, CDR1 is DFQATT, CDR2 SNEGSKA (reference sequence). The CDR3 DNA sequence: TGCAGTGCTAGACCCAGGGGGACCCCTGAAGCTTTCTTT. This gives the protein CSARPRGTPEAFF.

This clonotype has a handful of counts. The J gene is TRBJ1-4, the V gene TRBV7-9; a possible D gene is TRBD1 (5 bases). Germline values: CDR1 SEHNR, CDR2 FQNEAQ (reference sequence). The CDR3 is 15 amino acids. V was cut by 4 bases and J by 5 bases, with 14 bases left in between. The DNA of the CDR3 is TGTGCCAGCAGCTACCAGGGTTTCCGGAATGAAAAACTGTTTTTT. Residues: CASSYQGFRNEKLFF.

This chain connects TRBV5-1 to TRBJ2-6; D perhaps matches TRBD1 (6 bases). From germline, CDR1 is SGHRS and CDR2 YFSETQ. The CDR3 contains 14 residues. V shed 1 base and J shed 11 bases, with 13 bases lying between them. For the CDR3, the DNA is TGCGCCAGCAGCTTGTTCTGGACAGAATACGTCCTGACTTTC. Its translation is CASSLFWTEYVLTF. Using reference TRBV5-1 and TRBJ2-6 for the parts outside the CDR3, the full variable domain is KAGVTQTPRYLIKTRGQQVTLSCSPISGHRSVSWYQQTPGQGLQFLFEYFSETQRNKGNFPGRFSGRQFSNSRSEMNVSTLELGDSALYLCASSLFWTEYVLTFGAGSRLTVL.

The chain uses TRBV4-1 and TRBJ2-7; no firm D call. V was trimmed by 0 bases and J by 0 bases, leaving 9 bases between them. Germline V gene lookup returns CDR1 MGHRA and CDR2 YSYEKL. This CDR3 comprises 15 residues. The CDR3 region is CASSQDHLGSYEQYV. In DNA, the CDR3 is TGCGCCAGCAGCCAAGACCACCTGGGCTCCTACGAGCAGTACGTC.

The chain couples TRBV4-3 to TRBJ2-2; 10 nucleotides line up with TRBD2. Germline CDR1 is LGHNA and CDR2 is YSLEER. This CDR3 has 16 residues. V lost 3 bases to trimming and J lost 6 bases; unmatched junction nucleotides: 7. DNA for the CDR3: TGCGCCAGCAGCCAGGACCTAGCGGGGGCGGCCGGGGAGCTGTTTTTT. It translates to CASSQDLAGAAGELFF.

This clonotype was recorded at least ten times. In DNA form, the CDR3 reads TGTGCCAGCAGTGACTCGGCAGGGATGAATTCACCCCTCCACTTT. It codes for CASSDSAGMNSPLHF. This rearrangement joins TRBV6-4 to TRBJ1-6; a weak D match, TRBD1 (5 bases). There are 15 residues in the CDR3. Germline CDR1 reads MRHNA; CDR2 reads SNTAGT. Trimming shortened V by 0 bases and J by 7 bases, and 10 bases separated the two germline ends.

This clonotype was observed a handful of times. The chain employs TRBV4-1 and TRBJ2-7; TRBD1 matches 11 bases. Germline assignment: CDR1 MGHRA and CDR2 YSYEKL. V dropped 0 bases and J dropped 0; count of bases not matched to a gene: 4. This CDR3 has 17 residues. CDR3 nucleotide sequence: TGCGCCAGCAGCCAAGAAGTGGGGACAGGGGGCTCCTACGAGCAGTACTTC. Protein product: CASSQEVGTGGSYEQYF.

The sample holds many counts of this clonotype. V usage is TRBV7-9 and J usage is TRBJ2-3; a possible D gene is TRBD1 (6 bases). CDR3 length: 15 amino acids. CDR1 and CDR2 (germline): SEHNR, FQNEAQ (reference sequence). With 4 bases removed from V and 2 bases from J, the gap between germline ends came to 13 bases. The CDR3 DNA sequence: TGTGCCAGCAGCTCCAACAGGGAAGTCACAGATACGCAGTATTTT. Amino acid sequence: CASSSNREVTDTQYF.